A single sample gave rise to the 18 T cell receptor beta chains below, sequenced in a study of cytomegalovirus exposure and HLA in healthy donors. In the PCR, 60 Vbeta and 13 Jbeta primers were used. Assay: immunoSEQ multiplex PCR; the TCRdb copy retains only in-frame clones and omits some. This listing includes over 110,000 clones. Material for sequencing was PBMCs. These receptors were taken from a male donor in good health and CMV-seronegative.

The rearrangement joins TRBV4-3 to TRBJ1-2, with 9 nucleotides matching TRBD1. Germline V gene data show CDR1 as LGHNA and CDR2 as YSLEER. The CDR3 totals 16 residues. J lost 0 bases, V lost 0 bases, and 2 bases had no gene match. The CDR3 region is CASSQDGQGTNYGYTF. The CDR3 coding sequence is TGCGCCAGCAGCCAAGACGGACAGGGGACTAACTATGGCTACACCTTC.

This chain uses TRBV18 with TRBJ1-4; no firm D call. Trimming shortened V by 3 bases and J by 0 bases, and 5 bases separated the two germline ends. CDR3 length equals 14 residues. Germline assignment: CDR1 KGHSH and CDR2 LQKENI. Written as DNA, the CDR3 is TGTGCCAGCTCACCCGTCTCAACTAATGAAAAACTGTTTTTT. Translation gives CASSPVSTNEKLFF. The full variable domain, its missing parts supplied by reference TRBV18 and TRBJ1-4, is NAGVMQNPRHLVRRRGQEARLRCSPMKGHSHVYWYRQLPEEGLKFMVYLQKENIIDESGMPKERFSAEFPKEGPSILRIQQVVRGDSAAYFCASSPVSTNEKLFFGSGTQLSVL.

The J gene is TRBJ1-1, the V gene TRBV13, with a possible D match to TRBD1 (5 bases). CDR3 length: 16 amino acids. CDR1 and CDR2 (germline): PRHDT, FYEKMQ (reference sequence). V was shortened by 2 bases and J by 0 bases, with 13 bases between the two germline ends. CDR3 sequence reads: CASSLRAGRVNTEAFF. CDR3 nucleotides: TGTGCCAGCAGCTTAAGGGCAGGGAGGGTGAACACTGAAGCTTTCTTT. The full variable domain, rest sourced from reference TRBV13 and TRBJ1-1, is AAGVIQSPRHLIKEKRETATLKCYPIPRHDTVYWYQQGPGQDPQFLISFYEKMQSDKGSIPDRFSAQQFSDYHSELNMSSLELGDSALYFCASSLRAGRVNTEAFFGQGTRLTVV.

The chain couples TRBV14 to TRBJ1-3, with a weak D call TRBD1 (5 bases). Germline CDR1 reads SGHDN; CDR2 reads FVKESK. Between the trimmed V and J ends, which lost 4 bases and 4 bases, there was a span of 14 bases. This CDR3 has 15 amino acids. CDR3 residues: CASSRVLREGNTIYF. As DNA, the CDR3 is TGTGCCAGCAGCCGGGTCCTCAGGGAAGGAAACACCATATATTTT.

The rearrangement links TRBV6-5 to TRBJ1-2; 8 positions match TRBD1. CDR1 MNHEY and CDR2 SVGAGI come from the germline V gene. This CDR3 spans 13 amino acids. After removal of 8 bases from V and 4 bases from J, the junction contained 6 bases not matched to a gene. CDR3 nucleotide sequence: TGTGCCAGCCTGGACAGGGATACCTATGGCTACACCTTC. This sequence encodes CASLDRDTYGYTF.

The chain couples TRBV29-1 to TRBJ2-7; D unclear. The germline V gene has CDR1 SQVTM and CDR2 ANQGSEA. Trimming pared 4 bases from V and 4 bases from J, leaving 29 bases between. The CDR3 sequence is 18 residues long. The CDR3 nucleotides read TGCAGCGTTGGTGGCGCTTCCCCTGAACCCGGAGCCTCTTACGAGCAGTACTTC. This translates into CSVGGASPEPGASYEQYF.

The gene calls are TRBV2 and TRBJ1-6; perhaps TRBD1 as D (6 bases). The ends were cut back, 6 bases at V and 0 bases at J, with 15 bases in the middle. The length of the CDR3 is 17 residues. The germline V gene encodes CDR1 SNHLY and CDR2 FYNNEI. The CDR3 protein is CASSKTGAVSYNSPLHF. Written as DNA, the CDR3 is TGTGCCAGCAGCAAGACAGGCGCCGTCTCCTATAATTCACCCCTCCACTTT.

The chain joins TRBV11-2 to TRBJ2-1, with D possibly matching TRBD2 (6 bases). The V gene's germline CDR1 is SGHAT and CDR2 FQNNGV. Trimming left V 5 bases short and J 14 bases short, with 28 bases between. CDR3 length: 16 residues. This chain's CDR3 is CASSPLSGLSTYREFF. In DNA form, the CDR3 reads TGTGCCAGCAGCCCTTTGTCCGGACTATCCACGTATCGGGAGTTCTTC.

With respect to this clone: One junction end disagrees with the germline gene, perhaps due to a read error. Other DNA sequences in this specimen translate into the identical CDR3. The chain joins TRBV10-1 to TRBJ2-7; possible D gene TRBD1, 6 bases. The germline V gene encodes CDR1 WNHNN and CDR2 SYGVQD (reference sequence). The CDR3 runs 14 residues. CDR3 DNA: TGCGCCAGCAGTGGAGGGGGTACCGCCTATGAGCAGTACTTC. It translates to CASSGGGTAYEQYF.

The chain uses TRBV7-9 and TRBJ2-2; 7 nucleotides line up with TRBD1. V shed 11 bases and J 2 bases; nucleotides not matched to a gene: 8. The CDR3 loop spans 14 amino acids. Looked up from germline, CDR1 is SEHNR and CDR2 is FQNEAQ (reference sequence). CDR3 loop: CAATGTENTGELFF. Here the CDR3 DNA reads TGTGCCGCAACCGGGACAGAAAACACCGGGGAGCTGTTTTTT.

This chain uses TRBV18 with TRBJ1-1, with D tentatively TRBD1 (6 bases). The CDR3 loop spans 15 amino acids. Trimming shortened V by 1 base and J by 1 base, and 10 bases separated the two germline ends. Per the germline V gene, CDR1 is KGHSH and CDR2 is LQKENI. The CDR3 DNA follows: TGTGCCAGCTCACCACTGCCGGGACAGAACACTGAAGCTTTCTTT. Translating gives CASSPLPGQNTEAFF.

The chain joins TRBV5-6 to TRBJ1-6, with 11 nucleotides matching TRBD1. The CDR3 loop spans 16 amino acids. V lost 0 bases, J lost 9 bases, and 5 bases stayed unmatched. Germline-derived CDR1 and CDR2 are SGHDT and YYEEEE. CDR3 sequence: CASSLVGGQGASPLHF. Written as DNA, the CDR3 is TGTGCCAGCAGCTTGGTAGGAGGACAGGGGGCTTCACCCCTCCACTTT.

This rearrangement joins TRBV9 to TRBJ1-2; D possibly corresponds to TRBD1 (5 bases). Between the trimmed V and J ends, which lost 0 bases and 8 bases, there was a span of 20 bases. Germline V gives CDR1 SGDLS, CDR2 YYNGEE. This CDR3 is built from 16 residues. The CDR3 protein is CASSVVPAGRGGGYTF. CDR3 bases: TGTGCCAGCAGCGTAGTGCCGGCAGGGCGCGGGGGAGGCTACACCTTC. Variable domain in full (rest from reference TRBV9 and TRBJ1-2): DSGVTQTPKHLITATGQRVTLRCSPRSGDLSVYWYQQSLDQGLQFLIQYYNGEERAKGNILERFSAQQFPDLHSELNLSSLELGDSALYFCASSVVPAGRGGGYTFGSGTRLTVV.

J is TRBJ1-2 and V is TRBV18; perhaps TRBD1 as D (5 bases). Trimming left V 5 bases short and J 0 bases short, with 7 bases between. Germline CDR1 is KGHSH and CDR2 is LQKENI. The CDR3 is made up of 13 amino acids. The CDR3 DNA reads TGTGCCAGCTCAAGACAGTCTAACTATGGCTACACCTTC. Its protein product is CASSRQSNYGYTF.

The gene calls are TRBV6-1 and TRBJ1-4; D gene unclear. Germline loops: CDR1 MNHNS, CDR2 SASEGT. There are 13 residues in the CDR3. V gave up 4 bases and J gave up 15 bases, with 18 bases separating them. CDR3 nucleotides: TGTGCCAGCAGTGGAAATCCTAGGATGGATATGTTTTTT. Protein sequence: CASSGNPRMDMFF.

V gene TRBV28 combines with J gene TRBJ1-5; D is unresolved. Germline assignment: CDR1 MDHEN and CDR2 SYDVKM. This CDR3 comprises 16 residues. The germline V and J ends were trimmed by 6 bases and 4 bases, with 19 bases remaining between them. The CDR3 nucleotides are TGTGCCAGCAGCCAAGCCGGAGGGCACGGGAATCAGCCCCAGCATTTT. Translated: CASSQAGGHGNQPQHF.

About this clone itself: At one end, the junction sequence differs from germline, possibly due to a read error. V usage is TRBV20-1 and J usage is TRBJ2-7; D may be TRBD1 (6 bases). The CDR3 consists of 10 residues. CDR1 and CDR2 (germline): DFQATT, SNEGSKA (reference sequence). The chain's CDR3 is CSASARGLHF. CDR3 bases: TGCAGTGCTAGTGCCAGGGGCCTACACTTC.

The V and J genes are TRBV7-2 and TRBJ1-1; no clear D gene. This CDR3 is built from 13 residues. From germline, CDR1 is SGHTA and CDR2 FQGNSA. V was cut by 8 bases and J by 1 base, with 11 bases left in between. The CDR3 is CASGLQRNTEAFF. Written as DNA, the CDR3 is TGTGCCAGCGGCCTACAGAGGAACACTGAAGCTTTCTTT.